The T cell receptor (beta chain) described here comes from a study of CD8+ T cells in alopecia areata. Study details: Treated patients were given oral tofacitinib, which was dosed at 5 to 10 mg twice daily.

The treatment is: oral pan-JAK inhibitor, 5-10 mg twice daily. Collected material from alopecia areata patients comprised lesional scalp punch biopsies and peripheral blood. Reverse transcribed after extraction, RNA yielded cDNA as the sequencing template. Clones were read by immunoSEQ multiplex PCR, and TCRdb kept only the in-frame ones, dropping some. The sample lists 110,000 or so clones, 58% occurring once. This clone showed up just a few times. Its antigen is not known. Study-level results: In patients, TCRs were shared less clearly than in mice, and HLA may possibly be involved. In scalp and blood during tofacitinib, many expanded lesional clones persisted.

This clonotype was sampled from a human donor with alopecia areata. The source material was CD8+ T cells sorted from blood, sampled at week 4, from a patient treated with tofacitinib.

The chain's CDR3 is CSVEAAGVEAFF. The CDR3 nucleotides are TGCAGCGTTGAGGCAGCAGGTGTTGAGGCTTTCTTT. The genes are TRBV29-1 and TRBJ1-1, with D unresolved. The germline V and J ends were trimmed by 3 bases and 11 bases, with 16 bases remaining between them. This CDR3 has 12 amino acids. Looked up from germline, CDR1 is SQVTM and CDR2 is ANQGSEA.